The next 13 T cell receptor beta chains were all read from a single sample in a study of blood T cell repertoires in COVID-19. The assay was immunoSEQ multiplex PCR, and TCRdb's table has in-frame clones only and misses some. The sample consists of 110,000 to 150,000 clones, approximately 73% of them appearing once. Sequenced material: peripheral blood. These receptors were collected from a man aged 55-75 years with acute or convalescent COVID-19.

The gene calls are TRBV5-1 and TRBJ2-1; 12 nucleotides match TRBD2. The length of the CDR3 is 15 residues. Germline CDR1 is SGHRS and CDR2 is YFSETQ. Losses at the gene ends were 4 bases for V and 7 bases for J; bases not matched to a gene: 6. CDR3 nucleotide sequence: TGCGCCAGCAGCCCTAGCGGGAGGGAGGGGAATGAGCAGTTCTTC. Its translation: CASSPSGREGNEQFF.

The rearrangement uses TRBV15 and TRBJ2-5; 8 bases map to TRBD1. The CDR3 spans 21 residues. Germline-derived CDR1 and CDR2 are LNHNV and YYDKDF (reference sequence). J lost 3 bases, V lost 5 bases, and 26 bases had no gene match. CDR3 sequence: CATSSKGVQGGPLGFKETQYF. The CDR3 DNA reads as TGTGCCACCAGCTCAAAGGGGGTACAGGGGGGACCACTGGGGTTTAAAGAGACCCAGTACTTC.

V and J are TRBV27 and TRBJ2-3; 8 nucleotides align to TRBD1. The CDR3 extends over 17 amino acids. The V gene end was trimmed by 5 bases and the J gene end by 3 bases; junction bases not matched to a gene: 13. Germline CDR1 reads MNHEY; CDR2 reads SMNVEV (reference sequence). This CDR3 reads CASSPIRTGIGTDTQYF. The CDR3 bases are TGTGCCAGCAGTCCCATCCGGACAGGGATTGGTACAGATACGCAGTATTTT.

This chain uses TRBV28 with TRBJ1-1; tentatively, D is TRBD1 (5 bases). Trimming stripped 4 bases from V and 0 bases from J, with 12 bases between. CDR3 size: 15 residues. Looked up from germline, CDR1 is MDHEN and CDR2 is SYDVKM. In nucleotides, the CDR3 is TGTGCCAGCAGTTCGGGGGGGAGGCTGAACACTGAAGCTTTCTTT. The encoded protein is CASSSGGRLNTEAFF.

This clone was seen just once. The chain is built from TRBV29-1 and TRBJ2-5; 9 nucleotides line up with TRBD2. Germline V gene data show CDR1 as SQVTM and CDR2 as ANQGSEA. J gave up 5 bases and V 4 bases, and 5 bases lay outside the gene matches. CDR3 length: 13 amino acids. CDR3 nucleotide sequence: TGCAGCGTTGCCGTAGCGGGAGCGGAGACCCAGTACTTC. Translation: CSVAVAGAETQYF.

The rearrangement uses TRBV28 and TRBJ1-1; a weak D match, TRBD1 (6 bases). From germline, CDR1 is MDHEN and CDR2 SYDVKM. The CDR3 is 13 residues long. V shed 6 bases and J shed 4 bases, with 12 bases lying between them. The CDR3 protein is CASSLQGRTEAFF. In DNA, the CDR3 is TGTGCCAGCAGCCTACAGGGACGCACTGAAGCTTTCTTT.

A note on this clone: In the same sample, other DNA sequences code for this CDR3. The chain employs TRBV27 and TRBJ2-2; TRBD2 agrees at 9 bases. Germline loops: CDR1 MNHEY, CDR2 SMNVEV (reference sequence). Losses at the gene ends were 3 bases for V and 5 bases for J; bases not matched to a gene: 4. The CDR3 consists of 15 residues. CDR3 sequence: CASSFSAGGTGELFF. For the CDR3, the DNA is TGTGCCAGCAGTTTCTCAGCGGGAGGTACCGGGGAGCTGTTTTTT.

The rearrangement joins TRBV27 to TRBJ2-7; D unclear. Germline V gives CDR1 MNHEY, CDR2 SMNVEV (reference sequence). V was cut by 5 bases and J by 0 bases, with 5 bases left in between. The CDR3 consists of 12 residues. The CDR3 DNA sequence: TGTGCCAGCAGTCCAAACTCCTACGAGCAGTACTTC. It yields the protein CASSPNSYEQYF.

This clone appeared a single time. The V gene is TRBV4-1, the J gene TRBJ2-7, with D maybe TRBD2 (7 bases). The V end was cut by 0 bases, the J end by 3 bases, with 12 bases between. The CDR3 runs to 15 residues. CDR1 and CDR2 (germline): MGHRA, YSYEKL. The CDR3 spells CASSQDRGGYYEQYF. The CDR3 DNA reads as TGCGCCAGCAGCCAAGATAGGGGGGGGTACTACGAGCAGTACTTC.

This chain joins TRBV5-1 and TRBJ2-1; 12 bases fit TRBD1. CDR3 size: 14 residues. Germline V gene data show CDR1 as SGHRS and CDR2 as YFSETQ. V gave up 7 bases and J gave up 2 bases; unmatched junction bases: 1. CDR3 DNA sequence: TGCGCCAGCGGGGACAGGGGGCCCTACAATGAGCAGTTCTTC. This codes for CASGDRGPYNEQFF.

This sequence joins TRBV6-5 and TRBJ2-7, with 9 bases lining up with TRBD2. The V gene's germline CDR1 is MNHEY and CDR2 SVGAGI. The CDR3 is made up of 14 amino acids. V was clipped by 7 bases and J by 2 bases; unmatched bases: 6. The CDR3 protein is CASKAGLATYEQYF. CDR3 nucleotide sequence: TGTGCCAGCAAAGCGGGACTAGCTACCTACGAGCAGTACTTC.

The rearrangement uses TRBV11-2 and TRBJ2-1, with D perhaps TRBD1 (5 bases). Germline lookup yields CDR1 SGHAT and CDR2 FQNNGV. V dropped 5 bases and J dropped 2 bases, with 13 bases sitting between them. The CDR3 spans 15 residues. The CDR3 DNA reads TGTGCCAGCAGCGTAAGGGGTGGACCCTACAATGAGCAGTTCTTC. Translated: CASSVRGGPYNEQFF.

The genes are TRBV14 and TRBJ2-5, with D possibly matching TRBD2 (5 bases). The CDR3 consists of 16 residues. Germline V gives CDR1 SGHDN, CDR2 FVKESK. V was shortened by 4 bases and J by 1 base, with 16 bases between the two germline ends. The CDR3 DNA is TGTGCCAGCAGCCGTCAAAGCGGTGGGGTCCAAGAGACCCAGTACTTC. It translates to CASSRQSGGVQETQYF.